This T cell receptor beta chain is from a study of Tregs in tolerant kidney transplant recipients. Thawed PBMCs were FACS-sorted into unstimulated CD4+CD25+CD127- regulatory T cells, CD4+CD25- non-regulatory cells, CD4 and CD8 cells. Produced via immunoSEQ multiplex PCR; TCRdb's table is partial and in-frame only. The sample includes about 64,000 clones, under 98% seen only once; the top ten take 0.34%. Sequencing used Tregs from blood, obtained before the transplant. The TCR comes from a human donor who received a combined kidney and bone marrow transplant.

The CDR3 here is CASSSRVSGGPGEQFF. DNA for the CDR3: TGCGCCAGCAGCTCCCGGGTAAGCGGGGGGCCGGGAGAGCAGTTCTTC. The chain has TRBV5-1 and TRBJ2-1, with 9 bases that match TRBD2. Looked up from germline, CDR1 is SGHRS and CDR2 is YFSETQ. The CDR3 length is 16 residues. Germline trimming cut 3 bases from V and 10 bases from J; bases unmatched to any gene: 14.